Listed below are T cell receptor beta chains from one sample, sequenced in a study of shared clonotypes between healthy human individuals. Method: immunoSEQ multiplex PCR; TCRdb's copy keeps in-frame clones and lacks some. This table has some 580,000 clones, approximately 97% appearing once. The sequencing sample was made of naive CD4+ T cells sorted from blood. All receptors derive from a woman in her 30s in good health. CDR3s include the opening cysteine and the closing phenylalanine or tryptophan. A D gene is named only where the DNA matches it firmly. The size of a clone is reported for some rows only, either as once, few or many, or as a class for expanded clones.

>NA|TRBJ1-1|TRBV7-9|NA
TGTGCCAGCAGCTTAGTCCCGGGACCCGGGGCTGGCACTGAAGCTTTCTTT
CASSLVPGPGAGTEAFF
>NA|TRBJ2-5|TRBV29-1|TRBD1
TGCAGCGGGGGACAGGGTCAAGAGACCCAGTACTTC
CSGGQGQETQYF
>NA|TRBJ2-7|TRBV18|TRBD2
TGTGCCAGCTCACCAGGGACTACAACCTACGAGCAGTACTTC
CASSPGTTTYEQYF
>NA|TRBJ2-2|TRBV6-1|NA
TGTGCCAGCCGTCGGGACCTCACCGGGGAGCTGTTTTTT
CASRRDLTGELFF
>once|TRBJ2-1|TRBV15|TRBD2
TGTGCCACCAGCGTACGGACTAGCGACTACAATGAGCAGTTCTTC
CATSVRTSDYNEQFF
>NA|TRBJ2-2|TRBV28|TRBD2
TGTGCCAGCACCCCGGGGACTAGCGGGAGGGCCGACACCGGGGAGCTGTTTTTT
CASTPGTSGRADTGELFF
>NA|TRBJ2-3|TRBV19|TRBD2
TGTGCCAGTACTCGAATAGCGGGAGTTGGCACAGATACGCAGTATTTT
CASTRIAGVGTDTQYF
>NA|TRBJ2-7|TRBV7-9|NA
TGTGCCAGCAGCTTACCCCCGGGCGAGCAGTACTTC
CASSLPPGEQYF
>NA|TRBJ2-7|TRBV5-5|NA
TGTGCCAGCAGCTGGGCGGGCTCCTACGAGCAGTACTTC
CASSWAGSYEQYF
>once|TRBJ1-2|TRBV28|NA
TGTGCCAGCACCTCCCCGGTGGCGGGGGCGAACTATGGCTACACCTTC
CASTSPVAGANYGYTF
>NA|TRBJ2-7|TRBV5-1|TRBD1
TGCGCCACTAGGGACAGGCCGGCAACCTACGAGCAGTACTTC
CATRDRPATYEQYF
>NA|TRBJ2-7|TRBV10-3|TRBD2
TGTGCCATCAGTGATGCTCAGCGGGGAGGACCTTACGAGCAGTACTTC
CAISDAQRGGPYEQYF
>NA|TRBJ2-7|TRBV6-1|TRBD2
TGTGCCAGCAACGAGCGGGAGGGCCACGAGCAGTACTTC
CASNEREGHEQYF
>once|TRBJ1-4|TRBV6-7|NA
TGTGCCAGCAGTTACGTATGTACGGGCTTGGGTGAAAAACTGTTTTTT
CASSYVCTGLGEKLFF
>NA|TRBJ1-3|TRBV28|TRBD1
TGTGCCAGCAGTAACCACAGGGGGCCCGGAAACACCATATATTTT
CASSNHRGPGNTIYF
>NA|TRBJ2-7|TRBV10-3|NA
TGTGCCATCAGTGCGGGACAAAATTACGAGCAGTACTTC
CAISAGQNYEQYF
>NA|TRBJ2-5|TRBV7-9|TRBD2
TGTGCCAGCAGCACCGAGGGACTACTGCCCCAGTACTTC
CASSTEGLLPQYF
>NA|TRBJ1-1|TRBV6-1|TRBD1
TGTGCCAGCAGTACTCAACAGGGGGCGCGGACTGAAGCTTTCTTT
CASSTQQGARTEAFF
>NA|TRBJ2-7|TRBV27|NA
TGTGCCAGCAGTCCCTCTAAGGATTACTTGAGCTCCTACGAGCAGTACTTC
CASSPSKDYLSSYEQYF
>NA|TRBJ2-2|TRBV7-8|TRBD2
TGTGCCAGCAGCCCCGGGACTAGCGGGAGGGGAGTCGGGGAGCTGTTTTTT
CASSPGTSGRGVGELFF
>NA|TRBJ2-6|TRBV6-5|NA
TGTGCCAGCAGCCAACAGTACTCTGGGGCCAACGTCCTGACTTTC
CASSQQYSGANVLTF
>NA|TRBJ1-2|TRBV5-1|TRBD1
TGCGCCAGCAGCTCGAGTCCCACTCAGGGGGTCTATGGCTACACCTTC
CASSSSPTQGVYGYTF
>NA|TRBJ2-6|TRBV9|NA
TGTGCCAGCAGCGTAACCCCGACGGAGACTGGGGCCAACGTCCTGACTTTC
CASSVTPTETGANVLTF
>NA|TRBJ2-7|TRBV2|NA
TGTGCCAGCAGTGTTGGACAGAGCTCCTACGAGCAGTACTTC
CASSVGQSSYEQYF
>once|TRBJ1-1|TRBV11-2|NA
TGTGCCAGCAGCTCCCCCGGGCGAGGGAACACTGAAGCTTTCTTT
CASSSPGRGNTEAFF
>NA|TRBJ1-2|TRBV10-3|NA
TGTGCCATCAGGGAAAGTACAAAATCCGAAGGGGGCTACACCTTC
CAIRESTKSEGGYTF
>NA|TRBJ2-1|TRBV5-6|TRBD2
TGTGCCAGCAGCGGCCTAGCGGGAAAAGCGAATGAGCAGTTCTTC
CASSGLAGKANEQFF
>NA|TRBJ2-1|TRBV5-1|NA
TGCGCCAGCAGCTTGGGTCTTTACCCCCGGGGAGACAATGAGCAGTTCTTC
CASSLGLYPRGDNEQFF
>NA|TRBJ2-7|TRBV4-1|NA
TGCGCCAGCAGCCCTCGGGGTAGGAGAGTCGAGCAGTACTTC
CASSPRGRRVEQYF
>NA|TRBJ2-3|TRBV4-1|NA
TGCGCCAGCAGCGCAAGGGATAGCGGCAGAAAGACCTCTAGCACAGATACGCAGTATTTT
CASSARDSGRKTSSTDTQYF
>NA|TRBJ2-3|TRBV28|TRBD2
TGTGCCAGCAGTTTGCTAGCGGAGGGGGATACGCAGTATTTT
CASSLLAEGDTQYF
>NA|TRBJ1-1|TRBV28|NA
TGTGCCACGGAGAAGCGGGAGAGATTGGTAGGGAACACTGAAGCTTTCTTT
CATEKRERLVGNTEAFF
>NA|TRBJ1-1|TRBV10-2|NA
TGCGCCAGCAGCGAGCCGGGACCGAACACTGAAGCTTTCTTT
CASSEPGPNTEAFF
>NA|TRBJ2-7|TRBV2|TRBD1
TGTGCCATCTTGGGGGACAGGGGCACCTACGAGCAGTACTTC
CAILGDRGTYEQYF
>NA|TRBJ1-3|TRBV6-5|NA
TGTGCCAGCAGGCCATCGGGGGACACCATATATTTT
CASRPSGDTIYF
>NA|TRBJ1-5|TRBV6-6|NA
TGTGCCAGCAGCATCTCCAATCAGCCCCAGCATTTT
CASSISNQPQHF
>NA|TRBJ2-7|TRBV7-9|NA
TGTGCCAGCAGCTTAGAGGTAGGGCTTAACGAGCAGTACTTC
CASSLEVGLNEQYF
>NA|TRBJ2-1|TRBV11-3|TRBD1
TGTGCCAGCAGTTCTCTCGGACAGGAGGCTGAGCAGTTCTTC
CASSSLGQEAEQFF
>NA|TRBJ2-7|TRBV28|TRBD1
TGTGCCAGCAAAAGGACCGGGACAGGTTCCTACGAGCAGTACTTC
CASKRTGTGSYEQYF
>NA|TRBJ2-1|TRBV19|TRBD2
TGTGCCAGTAGTATTACCGCTAGCGGGAACTCCTACAATGAGCAGTTCTTC
CASSITASGNSYNEQFF
>NA|TRBJ1-2|TRBV18|NA
TGTGCCAGCTCACACGCCCCTCGTCCAAACTATGGCTACACCTTC
CASSHAPRPNYGYTF
>NA|TRBJ2-3|TRBV19|TRBD2
TGTGCCAGTAGTATTCTAGCGGGAGTCCCAGATACGCAGTATTTT
CASSILAGVPDTQYF